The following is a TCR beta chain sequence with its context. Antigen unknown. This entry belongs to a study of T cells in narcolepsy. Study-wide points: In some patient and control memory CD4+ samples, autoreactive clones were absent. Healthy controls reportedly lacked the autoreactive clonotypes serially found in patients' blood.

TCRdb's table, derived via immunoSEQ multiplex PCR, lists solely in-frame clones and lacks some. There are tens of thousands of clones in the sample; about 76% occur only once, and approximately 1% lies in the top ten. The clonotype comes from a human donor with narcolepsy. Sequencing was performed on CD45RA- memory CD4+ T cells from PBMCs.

This chain's CDR3 is CASFRQGVAGELFF. In nucleotides, the CDR3 is TGTGCCAGCTTTAGGCAGGGGGTCGCCGGGGAGCTGTTTTTT. The J gene is TRBJ2-2, the V gene TRBV2, with 7 bases identical to TRBD1. The CDR3 sequence is 14 residues long. Trimming took 8 bases from V and 6 from J; bases not matched to a gene: 9. The germline gives CDR1 SNHLY, CDR2 FYNNEI.